The 30 T cell receptor beta chains presented below share a single source sample, sequenced in a study of blood T cells in healthy people across ages. Using a J-beta primer mix together with a sample-barcoded 5' primer, a second PCR was run for about 6 to 12 cycles. TCRdb called the 5' RACE reads again in MiXCR, with one record for every CDR3 protein. The data contain 630,000 or so distinct CDR3 sequences, roughly 32% of them seen just once; the ten biggest clones take up 15%. The specimen sequenced was blood. The receptors were sampled from a woman aged 80 or older in good health.

In this sample, this clonotype turned up many times. The chain employs TRBV10-3 and TRBJ2-7; 7 bases fit TRBD1. Per germline, CDR1 ENHRY and CDR2 SYGVKD. With 3 bases clipped from V and 2 bases from J, the junction kept 4 bases outside the gene matches. The CDR3 covers 14 residues. Written as DNA, the CDR3 is TGTGCCATCAGTGAAAGTCAGGGGGCCTACGAGCAGTACTTC. Translating gives CAISESQGAYEQYF.

The chain carries TRBV7-9 and TRBJ2-6; either TRBD1 or TRBD2 may supply D (5 bases each). The V and J ends lost 5 bases and 0 bases respectively, with 17 bases between them. This CDR3 is built from 18 residues. In germline, CDR1 is SEHNR, CDR2 FQNEAQ (reference sequence). The CDR3 protein is CASSPMNQGPSGANVLTF. For the CDR3, the DNA is TGTGCCAGCAGCCCCATGAACCAGGGACCCTCTGGGGCCAACGTCCTGACTTTC. Combining the CDR3 with reference TRBV7-9 and TRBJ2-6 gives the whole variable domain DTGVSQNPRHKITKRGQNVTFRCDPISEHNRLYWYRQTLGQGPEFLTYFQNEAQLEKSRLLSDRFSAERPKGSFSTLEIQRTEQGDSAMYLCASSPMNQGPSGANVLTFGAGSRLTVL.

This clonotype was found a few times. This chain joins TRBV14 and TRBJ2-1; TRBD2 is a possible D gene (6 bases). TRBJ2-7 explains the end of the DNA better; the J call may be wrong. Germline lookup yields CDR1 SGHDN and CDR2 FVKESK. The CDR3 runs to 17 residues. The CDR3 spells CASSQDLWRGAYNEQYF. The CDR3, as DNA: TGTGCCAGCAGCCAAGATCTTTGGAGGGGCGCCTACAATGAGCAGTACTTC.

In its sample, this clonotype was seen many times. The chain links TRBV20-1 to TRBJ2-5; no clear D. CDR1 DFQATT and CDR2 SNEGSKA come from the germline V gene (reference sequence). Trimming cost V 7 bases and J 5 bases, with 8 bases left between them. There are 10 residues in the CDR3. CDR3 in DNA: TGCAGTGGGGGTGGGGAGACCCAGTACTTC. It is translated as CSGGGETQYF.

This clonotype was seen ten or more times. The chain combines TRBV5-1 with TRBJ1-5, with D tentatively TRBD1 (6 bases). V lost 0 bases, J lost 9 bases, and 10 bases lay in between. The CDR3 is 13 amino acids. CDR1 is SGHRS, CDR2 YFSETQ, per germline. This CDR3 reads CASSLEGDRPQHF. Here the CDR3 DNA reads TGCGCCAGCAGCTTGGAGGGGGACCGGCCCCAGCATTTT.

This clonotype was recorded a few times. The genes are TRBV4-2 and TRBJ2-1, with 9 bases fitting TRBD1. V gave up 4 bases and J gave up 13 bases; unmatched junction bases: 11. The germline gives CDR1 LGHNA, CDR2 YNFKEQ. This CDR3 has 14 residues. The DNA of the CDR3 is TGTGCCAGCAGCCCGGACAGGGGCACAGAGACCCAGTTCTTC. Protein product: CASSPDRGTETQFF.

The table lists this clonotype with many counts. This chain links TRBV11-2 with TRBJ1-1; D is undetermined. CDR1 SGHAT and CDR2 FQNNGV come from the germline V gene. Trimming left V 1 base short and J 1 base short, with 10 bases between. The CDR3 spans 15 residues. CDR3 sequence (DNA): TGTGCCAGCAGCTTAGTCAGCCTACCGAACACTGAAGCTTTCTTT. Protein: CASSLVSLPNTEAFF. Filled out from reference TRBV11-2 and TRBJ1-1, the complete variable domain reads EAGVAQSPRYKIIEKRQSVAFWCNPISGHATLYWYQQILGQGPKLLIQFQNNGVVDDSQLPKDRFSAERLKGVDSTLKIQPAKLEDSAVYLCASSLVSLPNTEAFFGQGTRLTVV.

The sample holds many counts of this clonotype. V and J are TRBV27 and TRBJ2-7; D gene uncertain. Germline CDR1 MNHEY, CDR2 SMNVEV (reference sequence). The CDR3 contains 14 residues. V was shortened by 0 bases and J by 2 bases, with 8 bases between the two germline ends. The CDR3: CASSLSGFPYEQYF. The CDR3, as DNA: TGTGCCAGCAGTTTATCCGGGTTTCCCTACGAGCAGTACTTC.

The chain uses TRBV28 and TRBJ2-7; the D call may be TRBD1 or TRBD2 (5 bases each). In germline, CDR1 is MDHEN, CDR2 SYDVKM. V lost 10 bases, J lost 2 bases, and 18 bases lay in between. The CDR3 is made up of 14 amino acids. The CDR3 DNA reads as TGTGCCACCTCAGAGTCCGGGGCTACCTACGAGCAGTACTTC. Translation gives CATSESGATYEQYF.

With regard to this clonotype: It may be a read error: a sequence one base away is much more abundant. J is TRBJ2-7 and V is TRBV2, with D possibly matching TRBD1 (6 bases). The CDR3 is made up of 14 amino acids. V was trimmed by 5 bases and J by 2 bases, leaving 13 bases between them. The germline gives CDR1 SNHLY, CDR2 FYNNEI. Here the CDR3 reads CASSRTDIPYEQYF. CDR3 nucleotide sequence: TGTGCCAGCAGTAGGACAGATATCCCCTACGAGCAGTACTTC. The full variable domain, its missing parts supplied by reference TRBV2 and TRBJ2-7, is EPEVTQTPSHQVTQMGQEVILRCVPISNHLYFYWYRQILGQKVEFLVSFYNNEISEKSEIFDDQFSVERPDGSNFTLKIRSTKLEDSAMYFCASSRTDIPYEQYFGPGTRLTVT.

The chain couples TRBV4-2 to TRBJ1-3; D is uncertain. The CDR3 length is 14 residues. Trimming left V 0 bases short and J 0 bases short, with 3 bases between. Germline V lookup: CDR1 LGHNA, CDR2 YNFKEQ. CDR3 nucleotides: TGTGCCAGCAGCCAAGATCTCTCTGGAAACACCATATATTTT. Protein sequence: CASSQDLSGNTIYF.

The rearrangement links TRBV30 to TRBJ2-7, with D possibly called TRBD1 or TRBD2 (6 bases each). This CDR3 comprises 13 residues. Germline lookup yields CDR1 GTSNPN and CDR2 SVGIG (reference sequence). Trimming stripped 4 bases from V and 4 bases from J, with 14 bases between. The CDR3 spells CAWNTGGTYEQYF. The CDR3 DNA reads as TGTGCCTGGAACACCGGGGGCACATACGAGCAGTACTTC.

This clonotype was detected ten times or more. The CDR3 coding sequence is TGCAGTGCTAGAAGGGGGGGCTCAGACGCCTACAATGAGCAGTTCTTC. Translation gives CSARRGGSDAYNEQFF. The rearrangement joins TRBV20-1 to TRBJ2-1, with D possibly being TRBD2 (7 bases). CDR3 size: 16 residues. CDR1 and CDR2 (germline): DFQATT, SNEGSKA (reference sequence). V lost 2 bases and J lost 2, with 16 bases in between.

This CDR3 reads CASRGRGTGELFF. As DNA, the CDR3 is TGTGCCAGCAGGGGGCGAGGCACCGGGGAGCTGTTTTTT. The chain combines TRBV6-2 or TRBV6-3 with TRBJ2-2; possibly TRBD1 for D (5 bases). Trimming pared 6 bases from V and 4 bases from J, leaving 9 bases between. The germline gives CDR1 MNHEY, CDR2 SVGEGT. CDR3 length: 13 amino acids.

The CDR3 DNA is TGTGCCAGCAGTTTGAGTAGCGGGAGCTCCTACGAGCAGTACTTC. Protein sequence: CASSLSSGSSYEQYF. This sequence joins TRBV12-3 or TRBV12-4 and TRBJ2-7; TRBD2 agrees at 9 bases. This CDR3 has 15 amino acids. The ends lost 3 bases at V and 0 bases at J; junction bases unmatched: 3.

The chain recombines TRBV7-6 with TRBJ1-5; D perhaps matches TRBD1 (6 bases). The germline CDR1 and CDR2 sequences are SGHVS and FNYEAQ. The CDR3 loop spans 15 amino acids. V was cut by 0 bases and J by 6 bases, with 12 bases left in between. The CDR3 spells CASSLAGASGQPQHF. CDR3 bases: TGTGCCAGCAGCTTAGCGGGGGCTAGCGGTCAGCCCCAGCATTTT.

For this clonotype: It may be a read error: a sequence one base away is much more abundant. The gene calls are TRBV4-2 and TRBJ2-7, with D perhaps matching TRBD1 (6 bases). Per germline, CDR1 LGHNA and CDR2 YNFKEQ. Trimming took 4 bases from V and 7 from J, leaving 14 bases between them. The CDR3 consists of 13 residues. The CDR3 here is CASSPYRDDEQYF. The CDR3 coding sequence is TGTGCCAGCAGCCCTTACAGGGACGATGAGCAGTACTTC.

The chain combines TRBV6-6 with TRBJ2-4; TRBD2 aligns across 8 bases. Trimming took 2 bases from V and 8 from J; bases not matched to a gene: 5. CDR1 MNHNY and CDR2 SVGAGI come from the germline V gene (reference sequence). The CDR3 covers 14 residues. CDR3 sequence (DNA): TGTGCCAGCAGTTACCTAAGCGGGGGTGACATTCAGTACTTC. Its translation: CASSYLSGGDIQYF.

In this sample, this clonotype turned up many times. The chain has TRBV6-1 and TRBJ2-7, with D possibly TRBD2 on 5 matching bases. CDR3 length: 14 residues. Germline V lookup: CDR1 MNHNS, CDR2 SASEGT. The V end was cut by 0 bases, the J end by 2 bases, with 8 bases between. The chain's CDR3 is CASSEARAAYEQYF. The CDR3, as DNA: TGTGCCAGCAGTGAAGCGCGGGCAGCCTACGAGCAGTACTTC.

A remark on this clonotype: Since a much larger clone is just one base distant, this may be a read error. V gene TRBV11-3 combines with J gene TRBJ2-1; D might be TRBD2 (6 bases). V was clipped by 1 base and J by 12 bases, with 13 bases between them. The CDR3 contains 13 residues. The V gene's germline CDR1 is SGHNT and CDR2 YENEEA. Here the CDR3 reads CASSLGRVGGQFF. The CDR3 DNA reads as TGTGCCAGCAGCTTAGGGAGGGTCGGTGGGCAGTTCTTC.

The chain recombines TRBV7-2 with TRBJ2-5; a possible D gene is TRBD2 (7 bases). Germline V gives CDR1 SGHTA, CDR2 FQGNSA. V was shortened by 5 bases and J by 11 bases, with 18 bases between the two germline ends. This CDR3 is built from 13 residues. CDR3 sequence (DNA): TGTGCCAGCAGCACCTGGGGGGGACATGAGCAGTACTTC. This sequence encodes CASSTWGGHEQYF.

With regard to this clonotype: This may come from a read error, since a much larger clone is one base off. This chain joins TRBV9 and TRBJ2-7; D is unclear. The CDR3 is 13 amino acids. V lost 0 bases, J lost 7 bases, and 11 bases lay in between. Germline V gene sequence: CDR1 SGDLS, CDR2 YYNGEE. DNA of the CDR3: TGTGCCAGCAGCGTAGGGCCCACATCGGAGCAGTACTTC. Translated, it gives CASSVGPTSEQYF.

The CDR3 sequence: CAWRVQGYSNQPQHF. The DNA for the CDR3 is TGTGCCTGGAGGGTCCAGGGGTATAGCAATCAGCCCCAGCATTTT. This chain joins TRBV30 and TRBJ1-5; D possibly corresponds to TRBD1 (6 bases). Germline values: CDR1 GTSNPN, CDR2 SVGIG (reference sequence). Trimming took 3 bases from V and 0 from J, leaving 12 bases between them. The CDR3 covers 15 residues.

There are many counts of this clonotype. The V gene is TRBV2, the J gene TRBJ2-7; TRBD1 matches at 7 bases. The CDR3 is made up of 14 amino acids. V shed 4 bases, J shed 3 bases, and the junction held 6 bases outside the gene matches. Germline V lookup: CDR1 SNHLY, CDR2 FYNNEI. DNA of the CDR3: TGTGCCAGCAGTGTTGAGGGGGCAGGCTACGAGCAGTACTTC. This encodes CASSVEGAGYEQYF.

The V call is TRBV20-1, the J call TRBJ2-6; D is tentatively TRBD1 or TRBD2 (6 bases each). The CDR3 spans 17 residues. Germline CDR1 is DFQATT and CDR2 is SNEGSKA (reference sequence). The germline V and J ends were trimmed by 7 bases and 2 bases, with 21 bases remaining between them. Here the CDR3 reads CSVSGPGVVPGANVLTF. The CDR3 bases are TGCAGTGTTAGCGGCCCAGGGGTAGTACCTGGGGCCAACGTCCTGACTTTC.

This clonotype has just a few counts. The chain recombines TRBV20-1 with TRBJ2-1; possible D gene TRBD2, 7 bases. Trimming took off 5 bases at V and 3 bases at J, with 17 bases between the two ends. This CDR3 has 15 residues. Germline CDR1 reads DFQATT; CDR2 reads SNEGSKA (reference sequence). CDR3 loop: CSAGGGGAHYNEQFF. CDR3 DNA: TGCAGTGCTGGAGGGGGGGGGGCCCACTACAATGAGCAGTTCTTC.

This chain uses TRBV6-1 with TRBJ2-5, with 8 bases matching TRBD1. The J call may be wrong; the DNA end is better matched by TRBJ2-4. Per the germline V gene, CDR1 is MNHNS and CDR2 is SASEGT. The CDR3 has 12 residues. CDR3 sequence: CASKSGGSIQYF. The CDR3 DNA follows: TGTGCCAGCAAATCAGGGGGCAGCATTCAGTACTTC.

This clonotype was counted many times. The rearrangement uses TRBV7-2 and TRBJ1-2; TRBD1 is a possible D gene (6 bases). CDR3 length: 15 amino acids. Deletions cut 6 bases from V and 2 bases from J, with 16 bases between. The germline V gene has CDR1 SGHTA and CDR2 FQGNSA. The CDR3 sequence is CASSFGGGGNYGYTF. CDR3 coding DNA: TGTGCCAGCAGTTTCGGGGGGGGCGGGAACTATGGCTACACCTTC.

This chain connects TRBV24-1 to TRBJ2-1; D may correspond to TRBD1 or TRBD2 (5 bases each). V gave up 10 bases and J gave up 5 bases, with 20 bases separating them. Germline assignment: CDR1 KGHDR and CDR2 SFDVKD. The CDR3 length is 15 residues. The CDR3 region is CATSGPQDFNNEQFF. The CDR3 DNA follows: TGTGCCACATCGGGACCCCAGGACTTTAACAATGAGCAGTTCTTC.

With regard to this clonotype: A much larger clonotype is one base distant, so this may be a read error. The chain recombines TRBV5-8 with TRBJ2-3, with 10 bases matching TRBD2. The CDR3 has 15 amino acids. Per germline, CDR1 SGHTS and CDR2 YDEGEE. V was clipped by 2 bases and J by 4 bases; unmatched bases: 4. The CDR3, as DNA: TGTGCCAGCAGCTTTGAGCGGGGGGGGGCAGATACGCAGTATTTT. Amino acid sequence: CASSFERGGADTQYF.